A selection of T cell receptor beta chains follows, all from one sample in a study of shared T cell receptors in the human thymus. Data came from immunoSEQ multiplex PCR; TCRdb stores just in-frame clones and leaves some out. The sample includes hundreds of thousands of clones, approximately 87% of them seen just once. The sample was also reused in another study, on human thymus T cells.

Sequencing used thymocytes. The source is a boy in the first two years of life with a congenital heart defect. Each CDR3 is given with its conserved first and last residue. Each record gives: CDR3 protein, CDR3 DNA, D gene, V gene, J gene, clone size. The D gene is left open where the match is weak. Size is stated for part of the rows, as once, few or many counts, or as a class when the clone is expanded.

CASMSSPIGGLAGGLGDIQYF,TGTGCCAGCATGAGTAGTCCGATCGGGGGACTAGCGGGAGGATTGGGCGACATTCAGTACTTC,TRBD2,TRBV28,TRBJ2-4,NA
CASSEREPYSNQPQHF,TGTGCCAGCAGTGAGAGGGAACCGTATAGCAATCAGCCCCAGCATTTT,NA,TRBV2,TRBJ1-5,NA
CASSPTTTDTQYF,TGTGCCAGCAGCCCGACTACCACAGATACGCAGTATTTT,NA,TRBV7-6,TRBJ2-3,NA
CASSAQNEQYF,TGTGCCAGCAGTGCCCAGAACGAGCAGTACTTC,NA,TRBV6-5,TRBJ2-7,NA
CASSDPLFTGGANYGYTF,TGTGCCAGCAGTGACCCTCTCTTTACAGGGGGAGCTAACTATGGCTACACCTTC,TRBD1,TRBV6-1,TRBJ1-2,NA
CASRLAGGTTDTQYF,TGTGCCAGCAGACTAGCGGGGGGAACCACAGATACGCAGTATTTT,TRBD2,TRBV27,TRBJ2-3,NA
CASSLRTYEPLLAKNIQYF,TGTGCCAGCAGTTTAAGAACTTACGAACCATTACTAGCCAAAAACATTCAGTACTTC,NA,TRBV28,TRBJ2-4,NA
CASSGLGGFHYGYTF,TGTGCCAGCAGCGGGCTAGGGGGTTTTCACTATGGCTACACCTTC,NA,TRBV28,TRBJ1-2,NA
CASSLLDGGGLRDTQYF,TGTGCCAGCAGTTTATTGGATGGCGGGGGCCTGAGGGATACGCAGTATTTT,NA,TRBV28,TRBJ2-3,once
CASSPRTRGTDTQYF,TGTGCCAGCAGCCCGAGAACCAGGGGCACAGATACGCAGTATTTT,NA,TRBV5-6,TRBJ2-3,NA
CASSHGGSHGYTF,TGTGCCAGCAGCCACGGGGGTTCTCATGGCTACACCTTC,NA,TRBV14,TRBJ1-2,NA
CASSPRVEGSDRDNYGYTF,TGTGCCAGCAGCCCGAGGGTGGAGGGCTCGGACCGGGATAACTATGGCTACACCTTC,NA,TRBV5-4,TRBJ1-2,NA
CASRMGLAIRETQYF,TGTGCCAGCAGAATGGGACTAGCGATCCGAGAGACCCAGTACTTC,TRBD2,TRBV6-5,TRBJ2-5,NA
CASSLEGSLGLAGGPYEQYF,TGCGCCAGCAGCCTAGAGGGCAGCCTGGGACTAGCGGGAGGGCCATACGAGCAGTACTTC,TRBD2,TRBV4-3,TRBJ2-7,NA
CASSIGTGVNTEAFF,TGTGCCAGTAGTATCGGAACAGGGGTGAACACTGAAGCTTTCTTT,TRBD1,TRBV19,TRBJ1-1,few
CATGQNTGELFF,TGTGCCACCGGACAGAACACCGGGGAGCTGTTTTTT,NA,TRBV7-8,TRBJ2-2,NA
CASSSPGLPYNEQFF,TGTGCCAGCAGCTCGCCGGGACTCCCATACAATGAGCAGTTCTTC,NA,TRBV11-2,TRBJ2-1,NA
CASTRIQGGGNQPQHF,TGTGCCAGTACCCGGATACAGGGTGGGGGCAATCAGCCCCAGCATTTT,NA,TRBV19,TRBJ1-5,once
CASNLGGTGRGRRYGYTF,TGTGCCAGCAATTTAGGAGGGACAGGTCGAGGCCGTCGCTATGGCTACACCTTC,TRBD1,TRBV28,TRBJ1-2,NA
CASSPRGLAGPGELFF,TGTGCCAGCAGCCCCCGGGGACTAGCGGGGCCCGGGGAGCTGTTTTTT,TRBD2,TRBV5-6,TRBJ2-2,few
CASSDCPSLLVDNEKLFF,TGTGCCAGCAGTGACTGTCCAAGTCTCCTAGTCGACAATGAAAAACTGTTTTTT,NA,TRBV6-1,TRBJ1-4,once
CASSFGPGYSNQPQHF,TGTGCCAGCAGTTTTGGGCCAGGTTATAGCAATCAGCCCCAGCATTTT,NA,TRBV6-6,TRBJ1-5,NA
CASSIIGDRSSYEQYF,TGTGCCAGTAGTATTATCGGGGACAGGAGCTCCTACGAGCAGTACTTC,TRBD1,TRBV19,TRBJ2-7,NA
CASSQGQGDEQYF,TGCGCCAGCAGCCAGGGACAGGGTGACGAGCAGTACTTC,TRBD1,TRBV4-3,TRBJ2-7,NA
CASSLARTDGYTF,TGTGCCAGCAGCTTGGCCCGGACTGATGGCTACACCTTC,NA,TRBV5-6,TRBJ1-2,NA
CASSQDVPGQGDAYTEAFF,TGCGCCAGCAGCCAAGATGTCCCGGGACAGGGGGACGCATACACTGAAGCTTTCTTT,TRBD1,TRBV4-3,TRBJ1-1,NA
CASSAGTGYQETQYF,TGTGCCAGCTCGGCCGGGACTGGTTACCAAGAGACCCAGTACTTC,NA,TRBV18,TRBJ2-5,NA
CASRPRTGGNEQFF,TGTGCCAGCAGACCCAGGACAGGGGGGAATGAGCAGTTCTTC,TRBD1,TRBV28,TRBJ2-1,NA
CASRPTGGNTGELFF,TGCGCCAGCAGACCTACGGGGGGGAACACCGGGGAGCTGTTTTTT,TRBD2,TRBV5-1,TRBJ2-2,NA
CASSQPGDTGTISYGYTF,TGCGCCAGCAGCCAACCAGGGGACACAGGGACAATCTCCTATGGCTACACCTTC,NA,TRBV4-1,TRBJ1-2,few